Shown below are 26 T cell receptor beta chains from a single sample sequenced in a study of regulatory T cells in long-lasting Graves disease. The time point was: newly diagnosed GD, antithyroid drugs for less than 3 months. Following extraction of RNA from PBMCs, that RNA was used to make the TCR library. Arm-PCR of CDR3 regions with iRepertoire HTBI primers generated TCR beta libraries. TCRdb reprocessed the multiplex PCR reads via MiXCR and lists one record per CDR3 protein. The sample yields about 540,000 distinct CDR3 sequences, roughly 12% seen once. This sample was also put to use in a study of T cells in Graves' hyperthyroidism and ophthalmopathy.

The starting material was peripheral blood mononuclear cells (PBMCs), obtained at new diagnosis, from a patient treated with antithyroid drugs. These receptors were collected from a young man with Graves disease.

This clonotype was seen at least ten times. The gene calls are TRBV11-2 and TRBJ2-4, with 9 bases aligning to TRBD2. The V gene end was trimmed by 3 bases and the J gene end by 0 bases; junction bases not matched to a gene: 6. CDR3 length: 17 residues. Germline CDR1 and CDR2: SGHAT and FQNNGV. The CDR3 sequence: CASSFGLALGAKNIQYF. CDR3 bases: TGTGCCAGCAGCTTCGGACTAGCGCTTGGAGCCAAAAACATTCAGTACTTC.

This clonotype was counted at least ten times. V usage is TRBV28 and J usage is TRBJ2-1; D not certain. Trimming took off 2 bases at V and 5 bases at J, with 7 bases between the two ends. Germline V gives CDR1 MDHEN, CDR2 SYDVKM. The CDR3 runs 13 residues. This CDR3 is CASSLRMNNEQFF. CDR3 sequence (DNA): TGTGCCAGCAGTTTAAGGATGAACAATGAGCAGTTCTTC.

This clonotype came up a few times. The chain is built from TRBV20-1 and TRBJ1-2; D uncertain. Germline CDR1 and CDR2: DFQATT and SNEGSKA (reference sequence). The CDR3 consists of 11 residues. V dropped 1 base and J dropped 6 bases, with 6 bases sitting between them. Here the CDR3 reads CSARVHDGYTF. The CDR3 nucleotides read TGCAGTGCTAGAGTACACGATGGCTACACCTTC.

This clonotype was recorded many times. The chain has TRBV6-1 and TRBJ1-1; tentatively, D is TRBD1 (5 bases). V lost 7 bases, J lost 1 base, and 10 bases lay in between. The length of the CDR3 is 13 residues. Germline CDR1 and CDR2: MNHNS and SASEGT. CDR3 bases: TGTGCCAGCACTCCCAGGGAGAACACTGAAGCTTTCTTT. It yields the protein CASTPRENTEAFF.

This clonotype was observed a handful of times. V and J are TRBV6-5 and TRBJ2-1; D remains unclear. The V gene's germline CDR1 is MNHEY and CDR2 SVGAGI. V lost 2 bases, J lost 8 bases, and 4 bases lay in between. The CDR3 sequence is 11 residues long. The CDR3 region has the DNA TGTGCCAGCAGTTACGGAGATGAGCAGTTCTTC. Its translation: CASSYGDEQFF.

This clonotype was detected many times. V and J are TRBV5-1 and TRBJ2-1; D is undetermined. Between the trimmed V and J ends, which lost 4 bases and 0 bases, there was a span of 8 bases. Per germline, CDR1 SGHRS and CDR2 YFSETQ. There are 14 residues in the CDR3. The CDR3 protein is CASSPFSSYNEQFF. The CDR3 coding sequence is TGCGCCAGCAGCCCCTTTTCCTCCTACAATGAGCAGTTCTTC.

This clonotype was seen ten or more times. V and J are TRBV12-5 and TRBJ2-1; 9 positions match TRBD2. The CDR3 loop spans 17 amino acids. CDR1 is LGHNT, CDR2 FRNRAP, per germline. Trimming took 5 bases from V and 8 from J; bases not matched to a gene: 16. DNA for the CDR3: TGTGCTAGTGGTCTCGGGACGGTCATAGCGGGAGCGGATGAGCAGTTCTTC. Translating it yields CASGLGTVIAGADEQFF.

This clonotype was seen many times. The chain joins TRBV27 to TRBJ2-7, with a possible D match to TRBD2 (5 bases). The V gene's germline CDR1 is MNHEY and CDR2 SMNVEV (reference sequence). The CDR3 has 15 amino acids. Trimming cost V 3 bases and J 3 bases, with 15 bases left between them. In DNA form, the CDR3 reads TGTGCCAGCAGTTTTGGGCGGGTGGGTGTCTACGAGCAGTACTTC. Amino acid sequence: CASSFGRVGVYEQYF.

This clonotype was detected many times. The rearrangement links TRBV20-1 to TRBJ2-1, with TRBD2 matching over 9 bases. With V trimmed by 6 bases and J by 5 bases, 11 bases remained unmatched. This CDR3 is 15 amino acids long. Germline lookup yields CDR1 DFQATT and CDR2 SNEGSKA (reference sequence). CDR3 nucleotides: TGCAGTGCCCCTGCGGCGGCGGGAGGGGACAATGAGCAGTTCTTC. Its protein product is CSAPAAAGGDNEQFF.

The table lists this clonotype with a few counts. A much larger clone lies a single base off, so this may be a read error. V is TRBV2 and J is TRBJ1-2, with D hard to call. This CDR3 region has 15 residues. Germline CDR1 and CDR2: SNHLY and FYNNEI. V was shortened by 8 bases and J by 4 bases, with 20 bases between the two germline ends. CDR3 DNA: TGTGCCAGCGGTGGAAATAGGGTCGAAGTCTATGGCTACACCTTC. It translates to CASGGNRVEVYGYTF.

The chain employs TRBV18 and TRBJ2-5; 8 bases align to TRBD2. The V and J ends lost 2 bases and 10 bases, in that order; junction bases with no gene match: 9. From germline, CDR1 is KGHSH and CDR2 LQKENI. CDR3 length equals 14 residues. Here the CDR3 DNA reads TGTGCCAGCTCACCAATAGCGGGAAGTAGGGACCAGTACTTC. Its translation: CASSPIAGSRDQYF.

This clonotype was observed many times. The rearrangement uses TRBV7-9 and TRBJ2-1, with 7 bases that match TRBD2. This CDR3 has 12 amino acids. Germline trimming cut 2 bases from V and 10 bases from J; bases unmatched to any gene: 2. Germline values: CDR1 SEHNR, CDR2 FQNEAQ (reference sequence). The CDR3: CASSLLGREQFF. The CDR3 DNA is TGTGCCAGCAGCTTACTCGGGAGGGAGCAGTTCTTC.

V usage is TRBV20-1 and J usage is TRBJ2-3; TRBD2 aligns across 15 bases. The CDR3 covers 15 residues. Per germline, CDR1 DFQATT and CDR2 SNEGSKA (reference sequence). Trimming removed 3 bases from V and 3 bases from J; junction bases left unmatched: 1. The CDR3 sequence is CSASGLAGGTDTQYF. CDR3 bases: TGCAGTGCTAGTGGACTAGCGGGAGGGACAGATACGCAGTATTTT.

There are a few counts of this clonotype. The chain uses TRBV6-2 or TRBV6-3 and TRBJ2-7; D is unresolved. V was pared by 5 bases and J by 1 base, with 9 bases between. Germline values: CDR1 MNHEY, CDR2 SVGEGT. CDR3 length equals 13 residues. As DNA, the CDR3 is TGTGCCAGCAGTGAGGAGCGTTCCTACGAGCAGTACTTC. This sequence encodes CASSEERSYEQYF.

This clonotype was detected many times. The chain recombines TRBV12-3 or TRBV12-4 with TRBJ2-1, with D possibly matching TRBD1 (5 bases). V shed 7 bases and J shed 8 bases, with 21 bases lying between them. The CDR3 has 15 residues. For the CDR3, the DNA is TGTGCCAGCACCCCCGACAGTAAACTACAGGATGAGCAGTTCTTC. Protein product: CASTPDSKLQDEQFF.

Turning to this clonotype: This may be a read error: a much more frequent sequence differs by one nucleotide. The gene calls are TRBV29-1 and TRBJ1-1, with unresolved D. The CDR3 consists of 13 residues. Germline values: CDR1 SQVTM, CDR2 ANQGSEA. V was cut by 7 bases and J by 0 bases, with 12 bases left in between. In DNA, the CDR3 is TGCAGCGCACTACAGAGAATGAACACTGAAGCTTTCTTT. Its translation is CSALQRMNTEAFF. Looking up the rest from reference TRBV29-1 and TRBJ1-1 gives the full variable domain: SAVISQKPSRDICQRGTSLTIQCQVDSQVTMMFWYRQQPGQSLTLIATANQGSEATYESGFVIDKFPISRPNLTFSTLTVSNMSPEDSSIYLCSALQRMNTEAFFGQGTRLTVV.

In this sample, this clonotype turned up many times. The rearrangement uses TRBV11-3 and TRBJ2-5; the D call may be TRBD1 or TRBD2 (5 bases each). V dropped 5 bases and J dropped 5 bases, with 12 bases sitting between them. Germline V gene lookup returns CDR1 SGHNT and CDR2 YENEEA. This CDR3 spans 13 amino acids. The CDR3 DNA reads as TGTGCCAGCAGCAGAGGGGCGAGGGAGACCCAGTACTTC. Translation gives CASSRGARETQYF.

This clonotype was recorded many times. One junction end disagrees with the germline gene, perhaps due to a read error. This rearrangement joins TRBV5-1 to TRBJ2-1, with TRBD2 matching 9 bases. In germline, CDR1 is SGHRS, CDR2 YFSETQ. The CDR3 runs to 15 residues. The CDR3 coding sequence is TGTGCCAGCAGCTCCGGGACTAGCAGAAACAATGAGCAGTTCTTC. It encodes CASSSGTSRNNEQFF.

The sample holds many counts of this clonotype. The chain is built from TRBV12-3 or TRBV12-4 and TRBJ1-2, with 10 bases lining up with TRBD1. The CDR3 consists of 15 residues. V shed 6 bases and J 4 bases; nucleotides not matched to a gene: 8. CDR3 loop: CASSPSDRGPYGYTF. As DNA, the CDR3 is TGTGCCAGCAGCCCCTCCGACAGGGGGCCCTATGGCTACACCTTC.

The rearrangement joins TRBV6-2 or TRBV6-3 to TRBJ2-1; D is tentatively TRBD1 or TRBD2 (5 bases each). This CDR3 has 13 amino acids. Per the germline V gene, CDR1 is MNHEY and CDR2 is SVGEGT. Trimming shortened V by 0 bases and J by 9 bases, and 9 bases separated the two germline ends. The CDR3 spells CASSYSMGVEQFF. The CDR3 DNA sequence: TGTGCCAGCAGTTACTCGATGGGGGTTGAGCAGTTCTTC.

This clonotype was observed many times. The gene calls are TRBV2 and TRBJ2-5; D is unresolved. V lost 4 bases and J lost 1, with 7 bases in between. There are 13 residues in the CDR3. Germline values: CDR1 SNHLY, CDR2 FYNNEI. The CDR3 sequence is CASSGQLQETQYF. The CDR3 nucleotides read TGTGCCAGCAGTGGACAACTCCAAGAGACCCAGTACTTC.

This clonotype turned up a few times. V usage is TRBV4-2 and J usage is TRBJ1-5; TRBD1 might be the D (5 bases). V was trimmed by 8 bases and J by 11 bases, leaving 25 bases between them. The germline V gene has CDR1 LGHNA and CDR2 YNFKEQ. The CDR3 spans 15 residues. CDR3 nucleotide sequence: TGTGCCAGCTCCTATTCCCGGGACCCTGAATGGGCCCAGCATTTT. It codes for CASSYSRDPEWAQHF.

The J gene is TRBJ1-5, the V gene TRBV20-1; D might be TRBD1 (5 bases). Trimming removed 3 bases from V and 0 bases from J, with 15 bases in between. The CDR3 covers 16 residues. In germline, CDR1 is DFQATT, CDR2 SNEGSKA (reference sequence). CDR3 DNA sequence: TGCAGTGCTAGGGCCGGGGGGAGAGATAGCAATCAGCCCCAGCATTTT. This translates into CSARAGGRDSNQPQHF.

This clonotype was observed a handful of times. The chain combines TRBV15 with TRBJ1-2, with TRBD1 as a possible D gene (6 bases). The CDR3 runs to 13 residues. Germline V lookup: CDR1 LNHNV, CDR2 YYDKDF (reference sequence). V was clipped by 3 bases and J by 10 bases, with 15 bases between them. In DNA form, the CDR3 reads TGTGCCACCAGCAGGGGGGGCAGTATGGACTACACCTTC. Amino acids: CATSRGGSMDYTF.

This clonotype was seen at least ten times. The V call is TRBV3-1, the J call TRBJ2-2; possibly TRBD1 for D (5 bases). The CDR3 runs to 12 residues. V was clipped by 4 bases and J by 5 bases, with 5 bases between them. CDR1 and CDR2 from the germline V gene are LGHDT and YNNKEL (reference sequence). The CDR3 DNA reads as TGTGCCAGCAGCCCAGGGACCGGGGAGCTGTTTTTT. It encodes CASSPGTGELFF. Filled out from reference TRBV3-1 and TRBJ2-2, the complete variable domain reads DTAVSQTPKYLVTQMGNDKSIKCEQNLGHDTMYWYKQDSKKFLKIMFSYNNKELIINETVPNRFSPKSPDKAHLNLHINSLELGDSAVYFCASSPGTGELFFGEGSRLTVL.

This clonotype was seen repeatedly, ten times or more. The genes are TRBV7-8 and TRBJ2-3; 7 positions agree with TRBD2. CDR3 length: 15 amino acids. The germline gives CDR1 SGHVS, CDR2 FQNEAQ. Trimming took 7 bases from V and 2 from J; bases not matched to a gene: 9. The CDR3 here is CASTPRLAATDTQYF. Written as DNA, the CDR3 is TGTGCCAGCACCCCGCGACTAGCCGCCACAGATACGCAGTATTTT.